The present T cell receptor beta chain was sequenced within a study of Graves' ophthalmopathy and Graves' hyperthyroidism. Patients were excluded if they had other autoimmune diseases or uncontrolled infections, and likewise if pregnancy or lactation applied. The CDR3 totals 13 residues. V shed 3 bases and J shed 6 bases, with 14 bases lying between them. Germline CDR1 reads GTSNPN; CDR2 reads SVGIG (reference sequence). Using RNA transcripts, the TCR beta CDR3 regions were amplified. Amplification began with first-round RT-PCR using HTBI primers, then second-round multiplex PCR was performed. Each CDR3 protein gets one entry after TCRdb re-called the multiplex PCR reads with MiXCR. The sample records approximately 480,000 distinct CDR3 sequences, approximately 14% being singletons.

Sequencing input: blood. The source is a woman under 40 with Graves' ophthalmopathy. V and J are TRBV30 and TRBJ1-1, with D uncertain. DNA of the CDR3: TGTGCCTGGAGCAATGGAGGATTCGCTGAAGCTTTCTTT. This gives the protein CAWSNGGFAEAFF.